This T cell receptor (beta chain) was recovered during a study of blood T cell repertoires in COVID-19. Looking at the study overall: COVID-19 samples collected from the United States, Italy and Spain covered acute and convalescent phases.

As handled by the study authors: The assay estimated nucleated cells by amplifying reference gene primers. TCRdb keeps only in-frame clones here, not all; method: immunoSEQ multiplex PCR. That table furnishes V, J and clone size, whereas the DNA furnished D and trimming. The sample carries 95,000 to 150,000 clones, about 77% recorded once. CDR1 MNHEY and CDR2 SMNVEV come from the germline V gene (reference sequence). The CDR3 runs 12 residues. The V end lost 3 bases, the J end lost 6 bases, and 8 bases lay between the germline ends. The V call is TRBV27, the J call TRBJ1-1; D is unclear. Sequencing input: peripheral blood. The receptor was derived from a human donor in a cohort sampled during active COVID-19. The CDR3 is CASSFRGSEAFF. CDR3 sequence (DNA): TGTGCCAGCAGTTTTCGGGGTTCTGAAGCTTTCTTT.